This T cell receptor beta chain was captured in a study of T cell clonotyping in hematopoietic cell transplantation. V was trimmed by 7 bases and J by 3 bases, leaving 13 bases between them. This CDR3 has 13 residues. CDR1 and CDR2 (germline): GTSNPN, SVGIG (reference sequence). Regarding time point: recipient sample about 28 days before transplant, after cytoreduction. Clones were sequenced by immunoSEQ multiplex PCR, and TCRdb holds only the in-frame ones, with some missing. The sample lists several thousand clones, 95% to 97% occurring once. Study conclusions and caveats: At the given depth, recipient repertoires were over 97% de novo clonotypes. Broader posttransplant TCR repertoire diversity was predicted by graft donor and pretransplant recipient Inverse Simpson Index values. No sorting was done, leaving CD4 and CD8 contributions mixed. After transplant, recipient diversity fell while pathologically expanded clonotypes grew through day 180.

In the case of this clone: Its cognate antigen is unknown.

Sequenced material: peripheral blood mononuclear cells, taken before stem cell transplant. The source is a man in his 70s with acute myeloid leukemia. Some clones in this sample may be carry-over from other donors' samples. The chain recombines TRBV30 with TRBJ2-4, with a tentative D call TRBD2 (5 bases). The CDR3 nucleotides are TGTGCCTTGGAGGTATATGGCAAAAACATTCAGTACTTC. It specifies CALEVYGKNIQYF.